Listed below are T cell receptor beta chains from one sample, sequenced in a study of blood T cell repertoires in COVID-19. The data were produced by immunoSEQ multiplex PCR, yet TCRdb's version contains in-frame clones alone and is incomplete. The sample carries some 150,000 clones, approximately 90% recorded once. Material for sequencing was peripheral blood. These receptors were collected from a woman aged 45-59 years with acute or convalescent COVID-19. Each CDR3 is given with its conserved first and last residue. Each record gives: D gene, clone size, J gene, V gene, CDR3 DNA, CDR3 protein. The D gene is left open where the match is weak. Where a row states a size, it is once, few, many or the class of an expanded clone; other rows omit it.

NA | NA | TRBJ1-5 | TRBV24-1 | TGTGCCACCAGTGATCAGGGGTATCAGCCCCAGCATTTT | CATSDQGYQPQHF
NA | NA | TRBJ1-2 | TRBV12-5 | TGTGCTAGTGGTCTACAGGGAGAGTATGGCTACACCTTC | CASGLQGEYGYTF
TRBD1 | few | TRBJ2-7 | TRBV7-2 | TGTGCCAGCAGCTTACAGGGGGCAGGGGAGCAGTACTTC | CASSLQGAGEQYF
NA | few | TRBJ1-5 | TRBV4-1 | TGCGCCAGCAGCCAAGTCGGGGGGCCGTCCAATCAGCCCCAGCATTTT | CASSQVGGPSNQPQHF
NA | NA | TRBJ2-7 | TRBV19 | TGTGCCAGTAGTATAGATCCAGCTCGGGACTACGAGCAGTACTTC | CASSIDPARDYEQYF
NA | NA | TRBJ1-4 | TRBV5-4 | TGTGCCAGCAGCTTGGACCCAGGGCAGCCCATAAATGAAAAACTGTTTTTT | CASSLDPGQPINEKLFF
NA | NA | TRBJ2-1 | TRBV5-4 | TGTGCCAGCAGCCCGGTCAAGGAGAGGCGGAATGAGCAGTTCTTC | CASSPVKERRNEQFF
TRBD1 | once | TRBJ2-1 | TRBV5-1 | TGCGCCAGCAGTTCACAGGGGGCCCTTTACAATGAGCAGTTCTTC | CASSSQGALYNEQFF
TRBD2 | NA | TRBJ2-5 | TRBV9 | TGTGCCAGCAGCCCTTCGGGACTAGCGGGACGAGAGACCCAGTACTTC | CASSPSGLAGRETQYF
TRBD2 | once | TRBJ2-1 | TRBV5-1 | TGCGCCAGCAGCTTGGAGGGACTAGCGGGGAGTGAGCAGTTCTTC | CASSLEGLAGSEQFF
TRBD2 | NA | TRBJ2-7 | TRBV3-1/TRBV3-2 | TGTGCCAGCAGCCAAGGACTCCGGGGAGGGTACGAGCAGTACTTC | CASSQGLRGGYEQYF
NA | NA | TRBJ2-1 | TRBV4-2 | TGTGCCAGCAGCCAAGATCTCCCAGAATTACATCGCAGCTCCTACAATGAGCAGTTCTTC | CASSQDLPELHRSSYNEQFF
NA | NA | TRBJ2-6 | TRBV5-1 | TGCGCCAGCAGCCCGGAGTCCCTGTTGAGGACTGGGGCCAACGTCCTGACTTTC | CASSPESLLRTGANVLTF
NA | NA | TRBJ1-5 | TRBV19 | TGTGCCAGTAGTACCCGTAGGGAGGTCAATCGCAATCAGCCCCAGCATTTT | CASSTRREVNRNQPQHF
TRBD2 | once | TRBJ2-3 | TRBV7-9 | TGTGCCAGCAGCTTAGTAGCGGGAGGAACAGATACGCAGTATTTT | CASSLVAGGTDTQYF
NA | NA | TRBJ2-5 | TRBV27 | TGTGCCAGCAGTTTAGGTCGGGAGCAAGAGACCCAGTACTTC | CASSLGREQETQYF
NA | NA | TRBJ1-6 | TRBV6-5 | TGTGCCAGCAGTCTTCAGGGGCCCAATAATTCACCCCTCCACTTT | CASSLQGPNNSPLHF
NA | NA | TRBJ2-2 | TRBV5-1 | TGCGCCAGCAGCTTGGACCGGGACACCGGGGAGCTGTTTTTT | CASSLDRDTGELFF
TRBD2 | NA | TRBJ2-2 | TRBV10-1 | TGCGCCAGCAGTCCTAGCGGCCCCACCGGGGAGCTGTTTTTT | CASSPSGPTGELFF
TRBD1 | NA | TRBJ2-7 | TRBV29-1 | TGCAGCGTTGATTTGGGGTCGGTAGGGACAGCCGAGCAGTACTTC | CSVDLGSVGTAEQYF
NA | NA | TRBJ1-1 | TRBV3-1/TRBV3-2 | TGTGCCAGCAGCCAGGTCGGGGGGACTGAAGCTTTCTTT | CASSQVGGTEAFF
TRBD2 | once | TRBJ2-7 | TRBV9 | TGTGCCAGCAGCGTAGTTGACGGGAGGGGCGAGCAGTACTTC | CASSVVDGRGEQYF
NA | once | TRBJ2-1 | TRBV9 | TGTGCCAGCAGCGTAGACCTTAGCTCCTACAATGAGCAGTTCTTC | CASSVDLSSYNEQFF
TRBD1 | NA | TRBJ2-3 | TRBV7-3 | TGTGCCAGCAGCTTAGACAGGGGCAGCACAGATACGCAGTATTTT | CASSLDRGSTDTQYF
TRBD1 | NA | TRBJ2-1 | TRBV24-1 | TGTGCCACCAGTGATTATTCCCGGGACAGGGGGCGGAATGAGCAGTTCTTC | CATSDYSRDRGRNEQFF
NA | NA | TRBJ1-5 | TRBV7-2 | TGTGCCAGCAGCTTAGCTCCAAATCAGCCCCAGCATTTT | CASSLAPNQPQHF
NA | once | TRBJ2-3 | TRBV6-4 | TGTGCCAGCAGTGACCTCGCAGGCTCTGCGACAGATACGCAGTATTTT | CASSDLAGSATDTQYF
NA | NA | TRBJ1-5 | TRBV7-3 | TGTGCCAGCAGCTTATCGGGAAACAATCAGCCCCAGCATTTT | CASSLSGNNQPQHF
NA | NA | TRBJ1-5 | TRBV4-1 | TGCGCCAGCAGCCAAGTTTGGACTACCAAACAGCCCCAGCATTTT | CASSQVWTTKQPQHF
NA | NA | TRBJ1-2 | TRBV19 | TGTGCCAGTAGTATGGTGGGGGCACATGGCTACACCTTC | CASSMVGAHGYTF
NA | once | TRBJ1-4 | TRBV4-2 | TGTGCCAGCAGCCAAGGAGGGGCGGGGGGCATTAATGAAAAACTGTTTTTT | CASSQGGAGGINEKLFF
NA | few | TRBJ1-2 | TRBV7-9 | TGTGCCAGCAGCTTAGCCGGGAACTTTTATGGCTACACCTTC | CASSLAGNFYGYTF
NA | once | TRBJ2-7 | TRBV29-1 | TGCAGCGTTGAAGATATGTCCTCCTACGAGCAGTACTTC | CSVEDMSSYEQYF
NA | few | TRBJ2-7 | TRBV10-3 | TGTGCCATCAGTGGAACCCTGCAGGGTCAGCAGTACTTC | CAISGTLQGQQYF
TRBD1 | NA | TRBJ1-1 | TRBV19 | TGTGCCAGTAGAGGGGGCGACCCTGAAGCTTTCTTT | CASRGGDPEAFF
NA | once | TRBJ1-4 | TRBV7-3 | TGTGCCAGCAGCCCAGGACAACCGAGAACTAATGAAAAACTGTTTTTT | CASSPGQPRTNEKLFF
TRBD1 | NA | TRBJ2-7 | TRBV27 | TGTGCCAGCAGTTTATCGGGGACAGGGGCCCGCTACGAGCAGTACTTC | CASSLSGTGARYEQYF
TRBD2 | NA | TRBJ2-5 | TRBV13 | TGTGCCAGCAGCTTAGGTGCGGGGGGGAGAGAGACCCAGTACTTC | CASSLGAGGRETQYF